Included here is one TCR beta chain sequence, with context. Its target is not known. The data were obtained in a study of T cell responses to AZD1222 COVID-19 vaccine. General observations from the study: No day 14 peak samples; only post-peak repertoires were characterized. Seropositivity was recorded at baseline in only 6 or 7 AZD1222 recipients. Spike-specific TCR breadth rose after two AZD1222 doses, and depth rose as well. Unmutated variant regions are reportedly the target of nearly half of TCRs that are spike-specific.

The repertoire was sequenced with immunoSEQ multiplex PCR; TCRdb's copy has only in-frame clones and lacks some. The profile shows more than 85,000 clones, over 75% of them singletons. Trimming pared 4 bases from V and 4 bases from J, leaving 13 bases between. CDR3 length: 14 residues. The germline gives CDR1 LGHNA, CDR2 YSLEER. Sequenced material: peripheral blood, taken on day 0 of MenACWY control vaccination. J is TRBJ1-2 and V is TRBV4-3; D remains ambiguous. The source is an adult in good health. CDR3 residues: CASSRGTMSYGYTF. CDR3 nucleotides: TGCGCCAGCAGCCGGGGTACCATGAGCTATGGCTACACCTTC.